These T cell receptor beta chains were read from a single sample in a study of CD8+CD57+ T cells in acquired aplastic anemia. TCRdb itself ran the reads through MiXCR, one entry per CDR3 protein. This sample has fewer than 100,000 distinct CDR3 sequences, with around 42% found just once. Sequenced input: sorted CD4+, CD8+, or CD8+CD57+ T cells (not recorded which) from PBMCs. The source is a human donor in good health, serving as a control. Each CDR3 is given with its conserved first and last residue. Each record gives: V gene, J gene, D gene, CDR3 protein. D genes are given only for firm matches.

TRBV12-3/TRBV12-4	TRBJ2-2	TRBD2	CASSHVGRVNTGELFF
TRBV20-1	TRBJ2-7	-	CSAQTTDSYEQYF
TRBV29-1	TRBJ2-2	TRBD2	CSVEGLAGGLNTGELFF
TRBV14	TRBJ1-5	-	CASSHGRSGVNQPQHF
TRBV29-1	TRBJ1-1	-	CSVLKGPYGGTEAFF
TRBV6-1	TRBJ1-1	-	CASTHQMNTEAFF
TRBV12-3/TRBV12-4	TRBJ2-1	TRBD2	CASSSVLAVKYNEQFF
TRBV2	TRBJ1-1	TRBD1	CASSNRGMTEAFF
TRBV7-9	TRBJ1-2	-	CASSGQPVRGYTF
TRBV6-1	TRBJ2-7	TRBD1	CASSEVTGTSYEQYF
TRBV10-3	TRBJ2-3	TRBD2	CAISSGTSGGSTQYF
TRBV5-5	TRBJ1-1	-	CASSLEGFVTEAFF
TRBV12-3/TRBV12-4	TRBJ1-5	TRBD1	CASSFRQGVTGQPQHF
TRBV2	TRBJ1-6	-	CASSDGGLPYNSPLHF
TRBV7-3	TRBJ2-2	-	CASSLGVGVTGELFF
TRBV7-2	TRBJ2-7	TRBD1	CASSLAGTGLFEQYF
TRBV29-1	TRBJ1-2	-	CSVVQPDGYGYTF